These 28 T cell receptor beta chains were all obtained from the same sample, sequenced in a study of blood T cell repertoires in COVID-19. Here immunoSEQ multiplex PCR was the method, and the copy in TCRdb shows in-frame clones only, minus some. This sample has 150,000 to 200,000 clones, with around nine tenths found just once. Sequenced: peripheral blood. Receptor source: an older woman with COVID-19, enrolled during active disease.

V and J are TRBV5-1 and TRBJ2-1; TRBD1 aligns across 7 bases. The CDR3 is made up of 16 amino acids. Germline lookup yields CDR1 SGHRS and CDR2 YFSETQ. V lost 0 bases and J lost 0; bases outside the gene matches: 3. CDR3 coding DNA: TGCGCCAGCAGCTTGGGGGACAGCCTCTCCTACAATGAGCAGTTCTTC. It codes for CASSLGDSLSYNEQFF.

This clone was seen a handful of times. The gene calls are TRBV28 and TRBJ2-1; 10 bases are shared with TRBD2. This CDR3 region has 14 residues. Germline CDR1 is MDHEN and CDR2 is SYDVKM. The junction had 7 bases not matched to a gene; V was cut back by 6 bases and J by 8 bases. CDR3 sequence reads: CASRPGTSVHEQFF. The CDR3 DNA is TGTGCCAGCAGACCTGGGACTAGCGTCCATGAGCAGTTCTTC. Based on the CDR3 plus reference TRBV28 and TRBJ2-1, the full variable domain is DVKVTQSSRYLVKRTGEKVFLECVQDMDHENMFWYRQDPGLGLRLIYFSYDVKMKEKGDIPEGYSVSREKKERFSLILESASTNQTSMYLCASRPGTSVHEQFFGPGTRLTVL.

V gene TRBV6-5 combines with J gene TRBJ1-1; tentatively, D is TRBD1 (6 bases). V was cut by 4 bases and J by 1 base, with 13 bases left in between. Germline V gene lookup returns CDR1 MNHEY and CDR2 SVGAGI. This CDR3 contains 15 residues. CDR3 DNA: TGTGCCAGCAGTTTGACAGGTCTAACGAACACTGAAGCTTTCTTT. Amino acids: CASSLTGLTNTEAFF.

V gene TRBV19 combines with J gene TRBJ2-4; a possible D gene is TRBD2 (5 bases). CDR1 and CDR2 (germline): LNHDA, SQIVND (reference sequence). This CDR3 is 17 amino acids long. V lost 5 bases, J lost 0 bases, and 17 bases lay in between. CDR3 in amino acids: CASSPFDPGLAKNIQYF. The CDR3 nucleotides are TGTGCCAGTAGTCCCTTCGATCCTGGACTAGCCAAAAACATTCAGTACTTC.

The genes are TRBV6-5 and TRBJ1-5, with TRBD1 as a possible D gene (5 bases). Germline V gene lookup returns CDR1 MNHEY and CDR2 SVGAGI. Trimming removed 8 bases at V and 2 bases at J, with 10 bases between. This CDR3 contains 13 residues. CDR3 sequence reads: CASERGGNQPQHF. The CDR3, as DNA: TGTGCCAGCGAGCGGGGCGGCAATCAGCCCCAGCATTTT.

This clone was detected once. The chain is built from TRBV19 and TRBJ2-7; D might be TRBD1 (6 bases). Trimming pared 8 bases from V and 6 bases from J, leaving 23 bases between. The germline gives CDR1 LNHDA, CDR2 SQIVND (reference sequence). The CDR3 loop spans 15 amino acids. The DNA for the CDR3 is TGTGCCAGTGCCACCGGGACATCGAAATATCGCGAGCAGTACTTC. Protein sequence: CASATGTSKYREQYF.

The chain employs TRBV10-3 and TRBJ1-4; D is ambiguous. Trimming removed 7 bases at V and 0 bases at J, with 6 bases between. The CDR3 is made up of 13 amino acids. Germline assignment: CDR1 ENHRY and CDR2 SYGVKD. The CDR3 DNA is TGTGCCATCAAGGGAGCAACTAATGAAAAACTGTTTTTT. This gives the protein CAIKGATNEKLFF.

The V gene is TRBV30, the J gene TRBJ1-5; 8 bases are shared with TRBD1. J gave up 6 bases and V 1 base, and 8 bases lay outside the gene matches. Germline V gene sequence: CDR1 GTSNPN, CDR2 SVGIG (reference sequence). This CDR3 is 15 amino acids long. The CDR3 loop is CAWSAAGGSSQPQHF. CDR3 coding DNA: TGTGCCTGGAGTGCAGCAGGGGGCTCAAGTCAGCCCCAGCATTTT. Variable domain in full (rest from reference TRBV30 and TRBJ1-5): SQTIHQWPATLVQPVGSPLSLECTVEGTSNPNLYWYRQAAGRGLQLLFYSVGIGQISSEVPQNLSASRPQDRQFILSSKKLLLSDSGFYLCAWSAAGGSSQPQHFGDGTRLSIL.

V and J are TRBV24-1 and TRBJ2-1; 8 bases fit TRBD1. Trimming removed 2 bases from V and 8 bases from J; junction bases left unmatched: 10. The length of the CDR3 is 16 residues. Per the germline V gene, CDR1 is KGHDR and CDR2 is SFDVKD. Written as DNA, the CDR3 is TGTGCCACCAGTGATTACGGTCAGGGGGCGCATGATGAGCAGTTCTTC. This encodes CATSDYGQGAHDEQFF.

The V call is TRBV28, the J call TRBJ2-7; D not resolved. Trimming stripped 6 bases from V and 4 bases from J, with 10 bases between. The CDR3 contains 12 residues. Germline V gives CDR1 MDHEN, CDR2 SYDVKM. The CDR3 is CASSSSRYEQYF. DNA for the CDR3: TGTGCCAGCAGCTCTTCTCGGTACGAGCAGTACTTC. The whole variable domain, remainder taken from reference TRBV28 and TRBJ2-7, is DVKVTQSSRYLVKRTGEKVFLECVQDMDHENMFWYRQDPGLGLRLIYFSYDVKMKEKGDIPEGYSVSREKKERFSLILESASTNQTSMYLCASSSSRYEQYFGPGTRLTVT.

This chain uses TRBV29-1 with TRBJ2-7; 9 positions match TRBD1. There are 12 residues in the CDR3. The trim removed 6 bases at V and 3 bases at J, leaving 3 bases unmatched. In germline, CDR1 is SQVTM, CDR2 ANQGSEA. CDR3 nucleotides: TGCAGCGTCGGGGGACAGGGCTACGAGCAGTACTTC. The encoded protein is CSVGGQGYEQYF.

This sequence joins TRBV28 and TRBJ2-3, with D possibly being TRBD2 (6 bases). Trimming shortened V by 11 bases and J by 2 bases, and 23 bases separated the two germline ends. CDR3 length: 16 residues. The germline gives CDR1 MDHEN, CDR2 SYDVKM. This CDR3 is CAAKEALGRLTDTQYF. In DNA form, the CDR3 reads TGTGCCGCCAAGGAGGCGTTAGGGAGGCTCACAGATACGCAGTATTTT.

The rearrangement links TRBV2 to TRBJ2-1; TRBD2 matches at 10 bases. CDR1 is SNHLY and CDR2 is FYNNEI in the germline V gene. CDR3 length equals 11 residues. Unmatched junction bases numbered 4, after V lost 5 bases and J lost 15 bases. CDR3 region: CASSWTSGMFF. CDR3 bases: TGTGCCAGCAGTTGGACTAGCGGAATGTTCTTC.

The chain joins TRBV5-6 to TRBJ2-2, with 7 bases lining up with TRBD1. J gave up 2 bases and V 2 bases, and 6 bases lay outside the gene matches. CDR1 is SGHDT, CDR2 YYEEEE, per germline. The CDR3 spans 16 residues. CDR3 in DNA: TGTGCCAGCAGCTTCTACAGGGGCACTAACACCGGGGAGCTGTTTTTT. This sequence encodes CASSFYRGTNTGELFF.

The genes are TRBV19 and TRBJ1-1; D gene unclear. The CDR3 is 15 amino acids. Germline CDR1 is LNHDA and CDR2 is SQIVND (reference sequence). Between the trimmed V and J ends, which lost 3 bases and 1 base, there was a span of 12 bases. The CDR3 is CASSIWERRNTEAFF. CDR3 bases: TGTGCCAGTAGTATCTGGGAGCGGAGGAACACTGAAGCTTTCTTT.

The rearrangement uses TRBV5-1 and TRBJ1-1; D call uncertain. In germline, CDR1 is SGHRS, CDR2 YFSETQ. This CDR3 spans 15 amino acids. With 7 bases removed from V and 0 bases from J, the gap between germline ends came to 16 bases. The CDR3 sequence is CASGLSAGVNTEAFF. The DNA for the CDR3 is TGCGCCAGCGGATTATCGGCCGGAGTGAACACTGAAGCTTTCTTT. Combining the CDR3 with reference TRBV5-1 and TRBJ1-1 gives the whole variable domain KAGVTQTPRYLIKTRGQQVTLSCSPISGHRSVSWYQQTPGQGLQFLFEYFSETQRNKGNFPGRFSGRQFSNSRSEMNVSTLELGDSALYLCASGLSAGVNTEAFFGQGTRLTVV.

This chain connects TRBV6-2 or TRBV6-3 to TRBJ2-7; no clear D. Germline values: CDR1 MNHEY, CDR2 SVGEGT. Trimming took off 2 bases at V and 2 bases at J, with 13 bases between the two ends. The CDR3 has 15 amino acids. The CDR3 region is CASSYQQHLTYEQYF. The DNA for the CDR3 is TGTGCCAGCAGTTACCAACAGCACCTAACCTACGAGCAGTACTTC.

This chain joins TRBV7-9 and TRBJ2-3; 9 bases are shared with TRBD1. In germline, CDR1 is SEHNR, CDR2 FQNEAQ (reference sequence). With V trimmed by 2 bases and J by 1 base, 4 bases remained unmatched. The CDR3 spans 16 residues. The CDR3 loop reads CASSLTGGAGTDTQYF. The CDR3 DNA follows: TGTGCCAGCAGCTTAACAGGGGGCGCGGGCACAGATACGCAGTATTTT.

The chain couples TRBV11-2 to TRBJ2-2; D remains unclear. CDR3 length: 15 residues. The germline V and J ends were trimmed by 1 base and 2 bases, with 8 bases remaining between them. CDR1 and CDR2 from the germline V gene are SGHAT and FQNNGV. The CDR3 coding sequence is TGTGCCAGCAGCTTAGGGATAGCCAACACCGGGGAGCTGTTTTTT. Protein sequence: CASSLGIANTGELFF.

This clone came up once. The genes are TRBV19 and TRBJ1-2, with D tentatively TRBD1 (6 bases). Germline assignment: CDR1 LNHDA and CDR2 SQIVND (reference sequence). The CDR3 has 15 amino acids. Trimming took off 5 bases at V and 3 bases at J, with 16 bases between the two ends. DNA of the CDR3: TGTGCCAGTAGTCCCCACAGGGAGTGGGACTATGGCTACACCTTC. This encodes CASSPHREWDYGYTF.

The J gene is TRBJ2-3, the V gene TRBV5-4; TRBD2 might be the D (6 bases). V was clipped by 4 bases and J by 4 bases, with 16 bases between them. Germline CDR1 and CDR2: SGHNT and YYREEE (reference sequence). The CDR3 length is 15 residues. In nucleotides, the CDR3 is TGTGCCAGCAGCCAGCTAGATGAGCGGGCAGATACGCAGTATTTT. Its protein product is CASSQLDERADTQYF.

The chain carries TRBV7-3 and TRBJ2-1, with unresolved D. The CDR3 length is 17 residues. Trimming removed 0 bases at V and 4 bases at J, with 16 bases between. Per germline, CDR1 SGHTA and CDR2 FQGTGA. The CDR3 loop reads CASSLTYSQVNYNEQFF. CDR3 nucleotide sequence: TGTGCCAGCAGCTTAACGTACAGTCAAGTGAATTACAATGAGCAGTTCTTC.

J is TRBJ2-1 and V is TRBV19; a weak D match, TRBD2 (5 bases). The germline V and J ends were trimmed by 0 bases and 8 bases, with 20 bases remaining between them. The germline V gene encodes CDR1 LNHDA and CDR2 SQIVND (reference sequence). The length of the CDR3 is 17 residues. CDR3: CASSIDGDTPRGDEQFF. The CDR3 DNA reads as TGTGCCAGTAGTATAGATGGCGATACCCCCCGGGGTGATGAGCAGTTCTTC.

The rearrangement links TRBV4-1 to TRBJ2-3, with TRBD2 matching 8 bases. V was clipped by 0 bases and J by 3 bases; unmatched bases: 8. From germline, CDR1 is MGHRA and CDR2 YSYEKL. The CDR3 totals 17 residues. The CDR3 is CASSQDGAGVGTDTQYF. Written as DNA, the CDR3 is TGCGCCAGCAGCCAAGACGGAGCGGGAGTAGGTACAGATACGCAGTATTTT.

The rearrangement uses TRBV30 and TRBJ2-1; 9 nucleotides line up with TRBD1. V shed 1 base, J shed 7 bases, and the junction held 5 bases outside the gene matches. Germline V gene lookup returns CDR1 GTSNPN and CDR2 SVGIG (reference sequence). The CDR3 loop spans 14 amino acids. CDR3 sequence reads: CAWSAGQGWNEQFF. In DNA, the CDR3 is TGTGCCTGGAGTGCCGGACAGGGGTGGAATGAGCAGTTCTTC.

The chain is built from TRBV28 and TRBJ2-7, with TRBD2 matching over 9 bases. J gave up 1 base and V 4 bases, and 8 bases lay outside the gene matches. Germline V CDR1 and CDR2: MDHEN, SYDVKM. The CDR3 has 16 amino acids. The CDR3 loop reads CASSYPLAGRSYEQYF. Here the CDR3 DNA reads TGTGCCAGCAGTTACCCGCTAGCGGGAAGATCCTACGAGCAGTACTTC.

The V call is TRBV28, the J call TRBJ2-3, with 8 bases aligning to TRBD2. J lost 4 bases, V lost 6 bases, and 9 bases had no gene match. Germline V gene lookup returns CDR1 MDHEN and CDR2 SYDVKM. The length of the CDR3 is 15 residues. CDR3 nucleotide sequence: TGTGCCAGCAGCCCCCGGGGGGGATGGTCAGATACGCAGTATTTT. Translated: CASSPRGGWSDTQYF.

There are a few counts of this clone. The genes are TRBV4-3 and TRBJ2-1; 8 bases agree with TRBD2. The V segment lost 2 bases and the J segment 4 bases; nucleotides outside the gene matches: 4. The germline CDR1 and CDR2 sequences are LGHNA and YSLEER. The CDR3 sequence is 15 residues long. The CDR3 protein is CASSQPSGRYNEQFF. DNA for the CDR3: TGCGCCAGCAGCCAACCAAGCGGGAGATACAATGAGCAGTTCTTC.